The present T cell receptor beta chain was sequenced within a study of T-cell reconstitution after alpha-beta-depleted transplantation in children. It was with unique molecular identifiers that the TCRbeta library was prepared. MiXCR was run by TCRdb on the PCR reads, yielding one entry per CDR3 protein. This sample yields under 7,000 distinct CDR3 sequences, of which 14% to 15% are seen a single time; approximately 5.9% belongs to the top ten. V lost 4 bases, J lost 6 bases, and 8 bases stayed unmatched. The V gene's germline CDR1 is SGHTA and CDR2 FQGNSA. The CDR3 is 15 residues long. In its sample, this clonotype is medium-sized. No antigen is known for it. General study results and limits: T-cell counts and diversity at one year following transplant were attributed mainly to newly produced T cells. Surviving thymic progenitors and recipient T cells were the source of high TCRbeta diversity at day 60 in some patients. Several hundred expanded graft clones reportedly supplied alpha-beta T cells about two months after transplant.

The rearrangement links TRBV7-2 to TRBJ2-7, with 11 bases aligning to TRBD2. The receptor comes from a boy between 10 and 17 years old with acute lymphoblastic leukemia, due to receive a stem cell transplant. The source was PBMCs, collected before TCRalphabeta/CD19-depleted stem cell transplant. The DNA for the CDR3 is TGTGCCAGCAGCTCTACTAGCGGGAGATTGGGCGAGCAGTACTTC. It encodes CASSSTSGRLGEQYF.